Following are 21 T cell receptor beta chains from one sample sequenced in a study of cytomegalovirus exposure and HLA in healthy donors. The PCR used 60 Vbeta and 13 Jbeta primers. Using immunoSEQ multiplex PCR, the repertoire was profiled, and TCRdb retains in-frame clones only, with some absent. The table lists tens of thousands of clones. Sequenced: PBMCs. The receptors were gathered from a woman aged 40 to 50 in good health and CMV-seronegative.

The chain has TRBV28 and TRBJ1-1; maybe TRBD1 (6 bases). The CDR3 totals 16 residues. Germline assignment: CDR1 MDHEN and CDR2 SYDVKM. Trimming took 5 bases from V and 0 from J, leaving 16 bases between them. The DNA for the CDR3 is TGTGCCAGCAGTAGGCCTTTAGAGGGGGTGAACACTGAAGCTTTCTTT. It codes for CASSRPLEGVNTEAFF.

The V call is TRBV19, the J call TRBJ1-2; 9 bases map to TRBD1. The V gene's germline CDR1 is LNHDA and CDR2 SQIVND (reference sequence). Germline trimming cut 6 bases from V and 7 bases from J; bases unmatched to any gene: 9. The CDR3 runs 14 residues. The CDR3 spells CASRGQGFSGGYTF. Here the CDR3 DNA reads TGTGCCAGTAGGGGACAGGGCTTCAGCGGTGGCTACACCTTC.

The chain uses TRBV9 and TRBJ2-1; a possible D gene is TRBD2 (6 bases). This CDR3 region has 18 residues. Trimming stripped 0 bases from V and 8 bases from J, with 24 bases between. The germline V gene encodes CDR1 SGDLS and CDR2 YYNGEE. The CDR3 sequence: CASSVATGGPSWGDEQFF. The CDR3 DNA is TGTGCCAGCAGCGTAGCAACCGGAGGGCCCTCGTGGGGCGATGAGCAGTTCTTC.

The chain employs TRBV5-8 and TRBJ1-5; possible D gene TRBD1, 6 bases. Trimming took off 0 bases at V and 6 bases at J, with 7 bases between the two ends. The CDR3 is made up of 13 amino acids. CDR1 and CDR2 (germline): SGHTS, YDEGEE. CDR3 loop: CASSLARGQPQHF. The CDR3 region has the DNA TGTGCCAGCAGCTTGGCCAGGGGTCAGCCCCAGCATTTT. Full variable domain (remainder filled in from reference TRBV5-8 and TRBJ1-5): EAGVTQSPTHLIKTRGQQATLRCSPISGHTSVYWYQQALGLGLQFLLWYDEGEERNRGNFPPRFSGRQFPNYSSELNVNALELEDSALYLCASSLARGQPQHFGDGTRLSIL.

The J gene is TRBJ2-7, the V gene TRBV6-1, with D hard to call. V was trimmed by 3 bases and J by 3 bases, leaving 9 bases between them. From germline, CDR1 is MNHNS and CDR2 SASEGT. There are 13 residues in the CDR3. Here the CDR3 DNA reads TGTGCCAGCAGTGATACCAGCGTCTACGAGCAGTACTTC. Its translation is CASSDTSVYEQYF.

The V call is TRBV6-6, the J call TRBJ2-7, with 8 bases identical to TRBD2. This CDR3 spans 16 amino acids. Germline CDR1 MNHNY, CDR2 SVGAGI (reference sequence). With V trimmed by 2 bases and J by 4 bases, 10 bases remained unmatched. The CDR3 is CASSYGHGLARYEQYF. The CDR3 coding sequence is TGTGCCAGCAGTTACGGTCACGGACTAGCACGTTACGAGCAGTACTTC.

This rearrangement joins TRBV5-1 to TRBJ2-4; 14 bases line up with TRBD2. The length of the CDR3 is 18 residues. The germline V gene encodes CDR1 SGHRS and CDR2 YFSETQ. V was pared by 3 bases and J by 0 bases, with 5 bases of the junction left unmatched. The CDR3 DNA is TGCGCCAGCAGCTCCCCGACTAGCGGGGGGGCAGCCAAAAACATTCAGTACTTC. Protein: CASSSPTSGGAAKNIQYF.

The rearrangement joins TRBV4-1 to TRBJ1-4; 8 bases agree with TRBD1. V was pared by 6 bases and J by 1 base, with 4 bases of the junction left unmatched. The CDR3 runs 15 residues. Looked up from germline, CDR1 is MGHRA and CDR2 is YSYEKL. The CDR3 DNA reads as TGCGCCAGCAGGTTAACAGGGGGAACTAATGAAAAACTGTTTTTT. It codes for CASRLTGGTNEKLFF.

The CDR3 loop reads CASSQTRGRGREGNTEAFF. The CDR3 DNA reads TGCGCCAGCAGCCAGACACGAGGCAGGGGGCGCGAAGGGAACACTGAAGCTTTCTTT. The chain combines TRBV4-3 with TRBJ1-1, with 8 bases identical to TRBD1. The CDR3 is 19 residues long. Germline trimming cut 3 bases from V and 1 base from J; bases unmatched to any gene: 16. Germline V gives CDR1 LGHNA, CDR2 YSLEER.

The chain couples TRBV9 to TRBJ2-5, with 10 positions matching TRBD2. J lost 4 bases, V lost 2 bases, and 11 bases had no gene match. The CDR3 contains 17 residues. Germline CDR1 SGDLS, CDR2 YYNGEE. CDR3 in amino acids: CASSVGLGAGGGETQYF. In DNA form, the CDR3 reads TGTGCCAGCAGCGTTGGGCTCGGAGCGGGGGGGGGAGAGACCCAGTACTTC.

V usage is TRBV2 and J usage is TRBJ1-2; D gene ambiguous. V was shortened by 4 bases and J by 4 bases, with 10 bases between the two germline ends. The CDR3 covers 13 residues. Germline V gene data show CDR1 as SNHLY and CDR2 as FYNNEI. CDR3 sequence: CASSGDRSYGYTF. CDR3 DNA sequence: TGTGCCAGCAGTGGAGATAGGAGCTATGGCTACACCTTC.

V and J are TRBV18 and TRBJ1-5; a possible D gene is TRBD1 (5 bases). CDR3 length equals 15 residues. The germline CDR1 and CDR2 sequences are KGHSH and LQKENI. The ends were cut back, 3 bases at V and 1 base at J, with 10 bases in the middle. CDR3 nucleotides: TGTGCCAGCTCACCGTCGCGGGACAGCAATCAGCCCCAGCATTTT. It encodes CASSPSRDSNQPQHF.

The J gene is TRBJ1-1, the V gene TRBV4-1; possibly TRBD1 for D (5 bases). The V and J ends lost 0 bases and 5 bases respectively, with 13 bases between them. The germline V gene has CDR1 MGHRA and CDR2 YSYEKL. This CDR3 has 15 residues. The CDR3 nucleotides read TGCGCCAGCAGCCAAGATAATGAGGGGAGGACTGAAGCTTTCTTT. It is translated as CASSQDNEGRTEAFF.

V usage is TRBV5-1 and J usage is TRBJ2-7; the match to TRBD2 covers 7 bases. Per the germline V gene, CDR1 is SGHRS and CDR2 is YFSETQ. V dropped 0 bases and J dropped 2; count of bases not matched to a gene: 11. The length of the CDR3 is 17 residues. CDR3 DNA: TGCGCCAGCAGCTTGGCCATTGGGACGGCGGGAGCCTACGAGCAGTACTTC. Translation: CASSLAIGTAGAYEQYF.

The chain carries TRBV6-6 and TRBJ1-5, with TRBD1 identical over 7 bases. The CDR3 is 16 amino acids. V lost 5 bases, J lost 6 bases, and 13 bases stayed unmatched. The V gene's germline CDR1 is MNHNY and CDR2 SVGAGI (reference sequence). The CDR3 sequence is CASSRAGQGGSQPQHF. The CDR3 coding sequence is TGTGCCAGCAGTAGAGCAGGTCAAGGGGGCAGTCAGCCCCAGCATTTT.

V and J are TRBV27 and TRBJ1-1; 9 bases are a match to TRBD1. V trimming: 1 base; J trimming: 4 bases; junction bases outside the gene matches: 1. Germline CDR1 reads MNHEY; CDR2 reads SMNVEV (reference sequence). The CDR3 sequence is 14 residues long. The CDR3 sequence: CASSLWGQGTEAFF. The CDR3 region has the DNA TGTGCCAGCAGTTTATGGGGACAGGGCACTGAAGCTTTCTTT.

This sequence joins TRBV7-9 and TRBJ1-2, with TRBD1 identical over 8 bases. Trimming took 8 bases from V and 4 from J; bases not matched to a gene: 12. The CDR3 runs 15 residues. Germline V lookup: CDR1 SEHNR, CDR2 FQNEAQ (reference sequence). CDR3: CASRRDRGAFYGYTF. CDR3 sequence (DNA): TGTGCCAGCCGCCGAGACAGGGGCGCTTTCTATGGCTACACCTTC.

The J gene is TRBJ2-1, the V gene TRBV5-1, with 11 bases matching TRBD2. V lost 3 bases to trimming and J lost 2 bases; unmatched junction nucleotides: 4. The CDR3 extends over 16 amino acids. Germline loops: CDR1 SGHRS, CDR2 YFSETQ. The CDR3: CASSSGTSGTYNEQFF. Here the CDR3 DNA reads TGCGCCAGCAGCTCCGGGACTAGCGGCACCTACAATGAGCAGTTCTTC.

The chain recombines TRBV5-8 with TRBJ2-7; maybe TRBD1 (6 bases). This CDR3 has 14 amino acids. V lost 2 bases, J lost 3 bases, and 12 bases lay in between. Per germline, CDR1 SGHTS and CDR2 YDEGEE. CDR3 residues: CASSLVDSFYEQYF. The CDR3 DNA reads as TGTGCCAGCAGCTTAGTGGACAGCTTCTACGAGCAGTACTTC.

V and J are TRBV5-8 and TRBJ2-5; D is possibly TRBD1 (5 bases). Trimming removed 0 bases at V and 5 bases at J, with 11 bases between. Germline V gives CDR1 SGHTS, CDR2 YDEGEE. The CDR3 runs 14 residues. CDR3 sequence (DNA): TGTGCCAGCAGCTTGGGCAGGGCCGCCGAGACCCAGTACTTC. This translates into CASSLGRAAETQYF.

The CDR3 nucleotides are TGTGCCAGCAGCTCACCGGGACACCTACCCCTCCACTTT. Amino acid sequence: CASSSPGHLPLHF. J is TRBJ1-6 and V is TRBV28; D possibly corresponds to TRBD1 (6 bases). CDR1 MDHEN and CDR2 SYDVKM come from the germline V gene. Trimming took off 6 bases at V and 12 bases at J, with 15 bases between the two ends. There are 13 residues in the CDR3. The full variable domain, in which reference TRBV28 and TRBJ1-6 provide the parts outside the CDR3, is DVKVTQSSRYLVKRTGEKVFLECVQDMDHENMFWYRQDPGLGLRLIYFSYDVKMKEKGDIPEGYSVSREKKERFSLILESASTNQTSMYLCASSSPGHLPLHFGNGTRLTVT.